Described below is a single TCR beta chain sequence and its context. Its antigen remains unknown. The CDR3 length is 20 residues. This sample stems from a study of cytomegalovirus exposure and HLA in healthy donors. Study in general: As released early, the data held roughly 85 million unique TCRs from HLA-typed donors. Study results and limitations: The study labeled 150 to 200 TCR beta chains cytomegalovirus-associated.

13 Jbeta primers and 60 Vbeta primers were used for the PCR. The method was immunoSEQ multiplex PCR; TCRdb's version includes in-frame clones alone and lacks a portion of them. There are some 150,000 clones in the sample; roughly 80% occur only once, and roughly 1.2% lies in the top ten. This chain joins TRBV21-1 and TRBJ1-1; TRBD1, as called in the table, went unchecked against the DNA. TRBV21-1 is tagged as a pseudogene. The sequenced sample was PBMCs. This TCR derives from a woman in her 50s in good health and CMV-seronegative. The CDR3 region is CASSKSGLQGFLSLRGEAFF. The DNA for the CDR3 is TGTGCCAGCAGCAAGTCGGGCCTTCAGGGGTTCCTTTCCCTTCGTGGTGAAGCTTTCTTT.